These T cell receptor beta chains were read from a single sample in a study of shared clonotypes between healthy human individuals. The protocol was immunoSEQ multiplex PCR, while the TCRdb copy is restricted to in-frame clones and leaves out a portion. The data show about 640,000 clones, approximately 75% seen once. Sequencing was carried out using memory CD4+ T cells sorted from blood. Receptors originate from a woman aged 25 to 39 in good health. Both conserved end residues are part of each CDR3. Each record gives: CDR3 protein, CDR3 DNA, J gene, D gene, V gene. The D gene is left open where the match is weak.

CAISPGQGKGTGELFF | TGTGCCATCAGCCCCGGACAGGGAAAGGGAACCGGGGAGCTGTTTTTT | TRBJ2-2 | TRBD1 | TRBV10-3
CASSLTGAGNTIYF | TGTGCCAGCAGCTTGACAGGGGCTGGAAACACCATATATTTT | TRBJ1-3 | TRBD1 | TRBV7-9
CASSYQLAGGYEQYF | TGTGCCAGCAGTTACCAACTAGCGGGAGGCTACGAGCAGTACTTC | TRBJ2-7 | TRBD2 | TRBV6-5
CASSESGLSTDTQYF | TGCGCCAGCAGTGAGTCGGGACTGAGCACAGATACGCAGTATTTT | TRBJ2-3 | - | TRBV10-1
CASSYTSGSNTGELFF | TGTGCCAGCAGCTATACTAGCGGATCAAACACCGGGGAGCTGTTTTTT | TRBJ2-2 | TRBD2 | TRBV5-6
CASSYPGVAGELFF | TGTGCCAGCAGTTACCCCGGGGTAGCCGGGGAGCTGTTTTTT | TRBJ2-2 | - | TRBV6-5
CASRSGTDYEQYF | TGTGCCAGCAGATCGGGCACAGACTACGAGCAGTACTTC | TRBJ2-7 | - | TRBV6-1
CASRGRSGEGNQPQHF | TGTGCCAGCAGGGGCCGTTCGGGGGAAGGCAATCAGCCCCAGCATTTT | TRBJ1-5 | - | TRBV6-6
CASSLRGNANYEQYF | TGTGCCAGCAGCTTGCGTGGAAACGCCAACTACGAGCAGTACTTC | TRBJ2-7 | - | TRBV5-5
CASSKKGVVGTGTIYF | - | TRBJ1-3 | - | TRBV21-1